This entry is about one TCR beta chain. This entry belongs to a study of blood T cell repertoires in COVID-19. Turning to the study itself: The study drew acute and convalescent COVID-19 samples from the United States, Italy and Spain. PBMCs, B-cell-depleted T cells, or T cells were the source of the cDNA or gDNA that made up the material.

V was cut by 3 bases and J by 2 bases, with 17 bases left in between. The CDR3 totals 17 residues. Germline V CDR1 and CDR2: LGHDT, YNNKEL (reference sequence). Per the study methods: Reference gene primer amplification yielded estimated nucleated cell counts. Assay used: immunoSEQ multiplex PCR; TCRdb lists only in-frame clones, some missing. From that table come the V and J calls and clone size; the DNA was used to work out D and trimming. The repertoire includes under 250,000 clones, 70% to 90% of them detected once, and 9.5% to 15% sits in the top ten. J is TRBJ2-1 and V is TRBV3-1 (or the pseudogene TRBV3-2); D not resolved. The TCR originated in a human donor in a cohort sampled during active COVID-19. Sequencing input: peripheral blood. The DNA of the CDR3 is TGTGCCAGCAGCCACGCCCCTCAAGATCACACCTACAATGAGCAGTTCTTC. As protein: CASSHAPQDHTYNEQFF.